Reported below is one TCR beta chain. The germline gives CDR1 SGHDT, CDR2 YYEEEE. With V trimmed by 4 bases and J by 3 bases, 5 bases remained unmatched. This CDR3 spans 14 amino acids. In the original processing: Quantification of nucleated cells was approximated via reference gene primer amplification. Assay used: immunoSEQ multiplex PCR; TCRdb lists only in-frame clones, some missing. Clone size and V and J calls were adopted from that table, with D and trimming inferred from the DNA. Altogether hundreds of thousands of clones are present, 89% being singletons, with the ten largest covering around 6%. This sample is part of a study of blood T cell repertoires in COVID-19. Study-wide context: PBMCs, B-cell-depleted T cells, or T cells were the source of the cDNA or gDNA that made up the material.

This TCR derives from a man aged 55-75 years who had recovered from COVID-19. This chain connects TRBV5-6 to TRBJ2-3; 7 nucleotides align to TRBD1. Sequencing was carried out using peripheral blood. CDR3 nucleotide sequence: TGTGCCAGCAGCGCGGACAGGAAGACAGATACGCAGTATTTT. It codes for CASSADRKTDTQYF.